Listed below are T cell receptor beta chains from one sample, sequenced in a study of control samples from healthy donors and cancer patients. Here immunoSEQ multiplex PCR was the method, and the copy in TCRdb shows in-frame clones only, minus some. Found here are around 180,000 clones, approximately 86% of them singletons; the top ten hold over 4%. The sequenced sample was blood. The receptors originated from a woman aged 25 to 45 in good health. Both conserved end residues are part of each CDR3. D genes are given only for firm matches. Expanded clones are given a class, and other clones once, few, many or no size at all.

clone size	V gene	J gene	D gene	CDR3 protein	CDR3 DNA
NA	TRBV5-5	TRBJ1-6	NA	CASSFGNSPLHF	TGTGCCAGCAGCTTTGGGAATTCACCCCTCCACTTT
NA	TRBV28	TRBJ1-6	NA	CASSFDAGWRSLHF	TGTGCCAGCAGTTTTGACGCAGGGTGGCGATCCCTCCACTTT
few	TRBV14	TRBJ2-2	NA	CASSSQNTGELFF	TGTGCCAGCAGCTCCCAGAACACCGGGGAGCTGTTTTTT
NA	TRBV5-4	TRBJ1-6	TRBD1	CASSLQDRGSPLHF	TGTGCCAGCAGCTTGCAGGACAGGGGTTCACCCCTCCACTTT
once	TRBV5-1	TRBJ1-4	NA	CASSPGANEKLFF	TGCGCCAGCAGTCCAGGAGCTAATGAAAAACTGTTTTTT
NA	TRBV5-3	TRBJ2-6	NA	CARSGRPNVLTF	TGTGCCAGAAGCGGACGCCCCAACGTCCTGACTTTC
NA	TRBV4-1	TRBJ1-2	NA	CASSTYPNYGYTF	TGCGCCAGCAGCACTTACCCTAACTATGGCTACACCTTC
NA	TRBV28	TRBJ1-6	NA	CASRGMGTSNSPLHF	TGTGCCAGCAGAGGGATGGGGACGTCTAATTCACCCCTCCACTTT
NA	TRBV1	TRBJ2-5	NA	CTSSQASGGAEETQYF	TGCACCAGCAGCCAGGCCAGCGGGGGGGCCGAAGAGACCCAGTACTTC
NA	TRBV19	TRBJ2-6	NA	CASTLSGANVLTF	TGTGCCAGTACCCTCTCTGGGGCCAACGTCCTGACTTTC